This TCR beta chain was sequenced for a study of naive and memory T cell subsets. Notes on the study in general: This RNA-based method may be sensitive to activation-related transcript changes.

Whole blood, over 2 ml, came from adult healthy volunteers. A UMI-containing oligonucleotide was joined by 3' ligation to the TCR cDNA template. Input was about 1 to 1,100 ng of DNase-treated total RNA without cell sorting. Alpha and beta constant region primers primed reverse transcription for blood and skin samples. Four PCR rounds used nested alpha and beta constant region primers plus the SP2 primer. One entry per CDR3 protein, called by TCRdb with MiXCR from the 5' RACE reads. This table has tens of thousands of distinct CDR3 sequences, 4% to 4.5% appearing once. This clonotype came up many times. The antigen remains undetermined. The ends were cut back, 2 bases at V and 0 bases at J, with 23 bases in the middle. From germline, CDR1 is DFQATT and CDR2 SNEGSKA (reference sequence). The CDR3 extends over 19 amino acids.

The TCR comes from a male donor in good health. The V and J genes are TRBV20-1 and TRBJ2-1; tentatively, D is TRBD1 or TRBD2 (5 bases each). The CDR3: CSARSHPGQKISSYNEQFF. Written as DNA, the CDR3 is TGCAGTGCTAGATCCCACCCGGGGCAGAAAATTAGCTCCTACAATGAGCAGTTCTTC.